This T cell receptor (beta chain) was captured by sequencing in a study of Ad26.COV2.S vaccination and SARS-CoV-2 variants. Sequencing used immunoSEQ multiplex PCR; TCRdb keeps in-frame clones, though not all of them. The repertoire holds roughly 350,000 clones, with more than 75% as singletons. The CDR3 runs 13 residues. Trimming stripped 0 bases from V and 4 bases from J, with 6 bases between. Germline assignment: CDR1 SGHDN and CDR2 FVKESK. General study results and limits: It was vaccine recipients, not placebo recipients, who had the higher spike-specific TCR breadth.

With regard to this clone: Its specificity is not known.

Treatment in this sample: 19 received Ad26.COV2.S at low or high dose, single or two shots; roughly five received placebo; per-sample allocation not given. Material that was analyzed had been drawn on day 63 after the first vaccine or placebo injection. Donation was by an adult aged 18-55 years who was in Boston. This chain joins TRBV14 and TRBJ1-2; D gene ambiguous. The sequence was obtained from a person between 18 and 59 years old who received the Ad26.COV2.S COVID-19 vaccine or a placebo. The input for sequencing was peripheral blood, taken in a trial of Ad26.COV2.S vaccine versus placebo. The CDR3 sequence is CASSQELGYGYTF. The CDR3 region has the DNA TGTGCCAGCAGCCAAGAACTGGGCTATGGCTACACCTTC.